A single sample is the source of the 22 T cell receptor beta chains below, sequenced in a study of identifying expanded T cells in peripheral blood. Clones were read by immunoSEQ multiplex PCR, and TCRdb kept only the in-frame ones, dropping some. The sample includes 60,000 to 65,000 clones, about 85% of them seen just once. Material for sequencing was blood. Receptors originate from a person between 18 and 75 years old in good health.

A few counts support this clone. J is TRBJ1-5 and V is TRBV7-9; 10 nucleotides align to TRBD1. CDR1 is SEHNR and CDR2 is FQNEAQ in the germline V gene (reference sequence). Trimming at V came to 5 bases and at J to 0 bases, leaving 1 base not matched to a gene. The CDR3 spans 15 residues. The CDR3 DNA reads as TGTGCCAGCAGCCGGGACAGGGGTAGCAATCAGCCCCAGCATTTT. Protein sequence: CASSRDRGSNQPQHF.

This clone was picked up one time. The chain combines TRBV5-4 with TRBJ2-7; perhaps TRBD2 as D (6 bases). This CDR3 is built from 15 residues. The ends were cut back, 0 bases at V and 7 bases at J, with 17 bases in the middle. From germline, CDR1 is SGHNT and CDR2 YYREEE (reference sequence). CDR3 sequence (DNA): TGTGCCAGCAGCTTGGGGGGGGTGACCCGCGGGGAGCAGTACTTC. Residues: CASSLGGVTRGEQYF.

The chain recombines TRBV9 with TRBJ2-5; 8 nucleotides align to TRBD1. From germline, CDR1 is SGDLS and CDR2 YYNGEE. The CDR3 loop spans 15 amino acids. V lost 3 bases and J lost 2; bases outside the gene matches: 6. The CDR3 DNA sequence: TGTGCCAGCAGCGCCGGACAGGGACAACAAGAGACCCAGTACTTC. Translation: CASSAGQGQQETQYF.

The rearrangement uses TRBV7-2 and TRBJ2-1; 9 bases align to TRBD2. CDR1 and CDR2 (germline): SGHTA, FQGNSA. This CDR3 is built from 18 residues. The V gene end was trimmed by 0 bases and the J gene end by 7 bases; junction bases not matched to a gene: 13. In DNA, the CDR3 is TGTGCCAGCAGCTTAGCGGGTCGGTCTAGCGGGATTCAGAATGAGCAGTTCTTC. This gives the protein CASSLAGRSSGIQNEQFF.

The CDR3 spells CASSLGILGAIDTQYF. The DNA for the CDR3 is TGTGCCAGCAGCCTGGGGATCCTGGGAGCCATAGATACGCAGTATTTT. This chain connects TRBV4-2 to TRBJ2-3, with D possibly being TRBD2 (5 bases). V dropped 4 bases and J dropped 5 bases, with 19 bases sitting between them. The CDR3 extends over 16 amino acids. Germline loops: CDR1 LGHNA, CDR2 YNFKEQ.

The rearrangement joins TRBV5-1 to TRBJ2-1; 8 positions agree with TRBD2. The CDR3 runs 15 residues. V was clipped by 1 base and J by 6 bases; unmatched bases: 6. Germline CDR1 reads SGHRS; CDR2 reads YFSETQ. The CDR3 nucleotides are TGCGCCAGCAGCTTGATTCCAACTAGCGGCAATGAGCAGTTCTTC. Encoded protein: CASSLIPTSGNEQFF.

V and J are TRBV7-9 and TRBJ2-7; a possible D gene is TRBD2 (5 bases). V was pared by 5 bases and J by 7 bases, with 12 bases between. This CDR3 region has 12 residues. Germline V gene data show CDR1 as SEHNR and CDR2 as FQNEAQ (reference sequence). The CDR3 DNA follows: TGTGCCAGCAGCCGGACCGGGGAGGAGCAGTACGTC. This codes for CASSRTGEEQYV.

The chain employs TRBV5-1 and TRBJ1-2, with D unresolved. The ends were cut back, 1 base at V and 3 bases at J, with 7 bases in the middle. Germline loops: CDR1 SGHRS, CDR2 YFSETQ. CDR3 length: 13 residues. CDR3 coding DNA: TGCGCCAGCAGCTTGTATGCGGACTATGGCTACACCTTC. It yields the protein CASSLYADYGYTF.

V and J are TRBV30 and TRBJ1-2; a possible D gene is TRBD1 (5 bases). The germline V gene encodes CDR1 GTSNPN and CDR2 SVGIG (reference sequence). The CDR3 contains 13 residues. V dropped 3 bases and J dropped 3 bases, with 11 bases sitting between them. CDR3 sequence (DNA): TGTGCCTGGAGCAACGGGGGATACTATGGCTACACCTTC. Its translation is CAWSNGGYYGYTF.

V is TRBV11-2 and J is TRBJ1-6, with a weak D call TRBD1 (6 bases). Trimming left V 5 bases short and J 5 bases short, with 13 bases between. This CDR3 region has 15 residues. The V gene's germline CDR1 is SGHAT and CDR2 FQNNGV. The CDR3 here is CASSLAGANNSPLHF. The CDR3 bases are TGTGCCAGCAGCCTGGCGGGGGCCAATAATTCACCCCTCCACTTT.

This sequence joins TRBV30 and TRBJ2-7; 7 bases map to TRBD2. The CDR3 is made up of 14 amino acids. The germline V gene encodes CDR1 GTSNPN and CDR2 SVGIG (reference sequence). After removal of 0 bases from V and 5 bases from J, the junction contained 7 bases not matched to a gene. The CDR3 coding sequence is TGTGCCTGGAGTGTTGTGGCGGGAGAGGACGAGCAGTACTTC. It translates to CAWSVVAGEDEQYF.

This clone was observed once. The V and J genes are TRBV7-9 and TRBJ1-2; 8 bases are shared with TRBD1. The CDR3 covers 15 residues. The V gene end was trimmed by 5 bases and the J gene end by 7 bases; junction bases not matched to a gene: 12. Germline assignment: CDR1 SEHNR and CDR2 FQNEAQ (reference sequence). The CDR3 bases are TGTGCCAGCAGCCCTGGGACAGGCCCCACGTCTGGCTACACCTTC. Translated, it gives CASSPGTGPTSGYTF.

The J gene is TRBJ2-1, the V gene TRBV9; 12 bases agree with TRBD1. This CDR3 has 14 residues. V lost 7 bases, J lost 9 bases, and 8 bases stayed unmatched. Germline-derived CDR1 and CDR2 are SGDLS and YYNGEE. The CDR3, as DNA: TGTGCCAGCGGCGAGGGGACAGGGGGCACTGAGCAGTTCTTC. This gives the protein CASGEGTGGTEQFF.

The V call is TRBV14, the J call TRBJ2-5, with 7 bases fitting TRBD1. The germline V gene encodes CDR1 SGHDN and CDR2 FVKESK. The CDR3 sequence is 16 residues long. The junction had 11 bases not matched to a gene; V was cut back by 2 bases and J by 5 bases. The CDR3 coding sequence is TGTGCCAGCAGCCAACTCAGGGGGTCCACCCTGGAGACCCAGTACTTC. Translation gives CASSQLRGSTLETQYF.

The genes are TRBV29-1 and TRBJ1-1; 9 positions agree with TRBD1. Germline lookup yields CDR1 SQVTM and CDR2 ANQGSEA. The V segment lost 7 bases and the J segment 7 bases; nucleotides outside the gene matches: 7. This CDR3 is 12 amino acids long. The CDR3: CSGYDRGGEAFF. CDR3 bases: TGCAGCGGCTATGACAGGGGGGGTGAAGCTTTCTTT.

The chain combines TRBV2 with TRBJ1-4, with D maybe TRBD1 (5 bases). The CDR3 consists of 14 residues. In germline, CDR1 is SNHLY, CDR2 FYNNEI. The V and J ends lost 4 bases and 6 bases respectively, with 12 bases between them. The CDR3 region is CASSGAGSYEKLFF. In nucleotides, the CDR3 is TGTGCCAGCAGTGGGGCAGGGAGTTATGAAAAACTGTTTTTT.

The chain carries TRBV6-4 and TRBJ2-3; D remains ambiguous. Germline V lookup: CDR1 MRHNA, CDR2 SNTAGT. V lost 3 bases to trimming and J lost 2 bases, with 6 bases between them. The CDR3 is made up of 13 amino acids. This CDR3 is CASSERITDTQYF. DNA for the CDR3: TGTGCCAGCAGTGAGAGAATCACAGATACGCAGTATTTT.

The chain uses TRBV5-1 and TRBJ1-2, with TRBD1 as a possible D gene (6 bases). V gave up 0 bases and J gave up 5 bases, with 17 bases separating them. The length of the CDR3 is 16 residues. CDR1 SGHRS and CDR2 YFSETQ come from the germline V gene. Here the CDR3 reads CASSLDAPPQGYGYTF. CDR3 nucleotides: TGCGCCAGCAGCTTGGATGCGCCGCCACAGGGATATGGCTACACCTTC.

The chain has TRBV7-8 and TRBJ2-1, with 9 positions matching TRBD2. Germline CDR1 SGHVS, CDR2 FQNEAQ. The trim removed 3 bases at V and 9 bases at J, leaving 9 bases unmatched. There are 15 residues in the CDR3. Written as DNA, the CDR3 is TGTGCCAGCAGCTTTAGGGTACTAGCGGGCGGTGAGCAGTTCTTC. It encodes CASSFRVLAGGEQFF. The full variable domain, rest sourced from reference TRBV7-8 and TRBJ2-1, is GAGVSQSPRYKVAKRGQDVALRCDPISGHVSLFWYQQALGQGPEFLTYFQNEAQLDKSGLPSDRFFAERPEGSVSTLKIQRTQQEDSAVYLCASSFRVLAGGEQFFGPGTRLTVL.

V and J are TRBV9 and TRBJ2-1; TRBD2 agrees at 10 bases. Looked up from germline, CDR1 is SGDLS and CDR2 is YYNGEE. This CDR3 has 19 residues. V was clipped by 4 bases and J by 2 bases; unmatched bases: 15. CDR3 region: CASSPIERGGGFPYNEQFF. The DNA for the CDR3 is TGTGCCAGCAGCCCCATCGAGCGGGGGGGAGGGTTTCCCTACAATGAGCAGTTCTTC.

This clone came up a few times. V usage is TRBV6-1 and J usage is TRBJ1-1; the D is unclear. The CDR3 contains 14 residues. CDR1 is MNHNS and CDR2 is SASEGT in the germline V gene. Trimming stripped 6 bases from V and 7 bases from J, with 18 bases between. CDR3 loop: CASSLPSFDGEAFF. CDR3 bases: TGTGCCAGCAGCTTACCGAGTTTCGACGGTGAAGCTTTCTTT.

This rearrangement joins TRBV19 to TRBJ2-7; tentatively, D is TRBD2 (6 bases). This CDR3 region has 14 residues. V lost 5 bases and J lost 6, with 17 bases in between. Germline CDR1 is LNHDA and CDR2 is SQIVND (reference sequence). CDR3: CASSLARGGAEQYF. DNA of the CDR3: TGTGCCAGTAGTTTGGCTAGAGGAGGGGCCGAGCAGTACTTC. Complete variable domain (other parts from reference TRBV19 and TRBJ2-7): DGGITQSPKYLFRKEGQNVTLSCEQNLNHDAMYWYRQDPGQGLRLIYYSQIVNDFQKGDIAEGYSVSREKKESFPLTVTSAQKNPTAFYLCASSLARGGAEQYFGPGTRLTVT.